This section outlines one TCR beta chain sequence together with its context. Antigen unknown. Trimming left V 6 bases short and J 5 bases short, with 15 bases between. Germline loops: CDR1 MNHNS, CDR2 SASEGT. The CDR3 runs 14 residues. TCRdb re-analysed the RT-PCR reads in MiXCR, keeping a single row per CDR3 protein. The repertoire holds around 570,000 distinct CDR3 sequences, less than 8% seen once, with roughly 13% in the top ten. This entry comes from a study of response to subunit inactivated influenza vaccine. Overall study results and limits: New T cells are recruited in small numbers by each seasonal influenza vaccination, according to the authors' suggestion.

The V call is TRBV6-1, the J call TRBJ2-3; no firm D call. Material: PBMCs from blood, obtained about 23 months after vaccination. This sequence originates from a man aged 50-75 years who received an inactivated influenza vaccine. The DNA of the CDR3 is TGTGCCAGCAGAAAAAACTTCCTCGGAGATACGCAGTATTTT. Translation gives CASRKNFLGDTQYF.